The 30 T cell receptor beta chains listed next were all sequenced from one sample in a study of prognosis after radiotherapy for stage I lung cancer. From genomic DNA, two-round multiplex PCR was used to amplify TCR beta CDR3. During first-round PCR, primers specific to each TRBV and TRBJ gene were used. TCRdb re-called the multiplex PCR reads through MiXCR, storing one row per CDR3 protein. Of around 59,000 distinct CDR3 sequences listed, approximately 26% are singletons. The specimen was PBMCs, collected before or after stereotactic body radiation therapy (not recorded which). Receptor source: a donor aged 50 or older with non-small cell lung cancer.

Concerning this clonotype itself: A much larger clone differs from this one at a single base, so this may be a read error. CDR3 bases: TGTGCCAGCAGCGTAGGAAGCGGGGTTACCTACGAGCAGTACTTC. It specifies CASSVGSGVTYEQYF. V and J are TRBV9 and TRBJ2-7; the match to TRBD2 covers 7 bases. V dropped 0 bases and J dropped 2; count of bases not matched to a gene: 5. The CDR3 has 15 residues. Germline lookup yields CDR1 SGDLS and CDR2 YYNGEE. Full variable domain (remainder filled in from reference TRBV9 and TRBJ2-7): DSGVTQTPKHLITATGQRVTLRCSPRSGDLSVYWYQQSLDQGLQFLIQYYNGEERAKGNILERFSAQQFPDLHSELNLSSLELGDSALYFCASSVGSGVTYEQYFGPGTRLTVT.

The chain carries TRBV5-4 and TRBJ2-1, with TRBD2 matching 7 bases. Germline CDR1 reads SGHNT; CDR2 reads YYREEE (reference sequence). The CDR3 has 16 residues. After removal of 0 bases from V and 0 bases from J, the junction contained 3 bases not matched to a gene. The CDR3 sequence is CASSLAGGGSYNEQFF. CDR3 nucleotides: TGTGCCAGCAGCTTGGCCGGCGGGGGCTCCTACAATGAGCAGTTCTTC.

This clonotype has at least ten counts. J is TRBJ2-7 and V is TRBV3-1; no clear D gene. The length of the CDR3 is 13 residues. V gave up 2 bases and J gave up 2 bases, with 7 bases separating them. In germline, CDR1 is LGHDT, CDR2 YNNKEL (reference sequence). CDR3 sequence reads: CASSQSETYEQYF. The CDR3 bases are TGTGCCAGCAGCCAATCAGAGACCTACGAGCAGTACTTC.

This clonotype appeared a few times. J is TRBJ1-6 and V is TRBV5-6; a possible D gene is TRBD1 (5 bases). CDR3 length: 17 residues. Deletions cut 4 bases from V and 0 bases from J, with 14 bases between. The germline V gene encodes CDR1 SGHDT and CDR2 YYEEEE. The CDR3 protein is CASSLRGGNSYNSPLHF. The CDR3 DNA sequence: TGTGCCAGCAGCCTCCGTGGGGGGAACTCCTATAATTCACCCCTCCACTTT.

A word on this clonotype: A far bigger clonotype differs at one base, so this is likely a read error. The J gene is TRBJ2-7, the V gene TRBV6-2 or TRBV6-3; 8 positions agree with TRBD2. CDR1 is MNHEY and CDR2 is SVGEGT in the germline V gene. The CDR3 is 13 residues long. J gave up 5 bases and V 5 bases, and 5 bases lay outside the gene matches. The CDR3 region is CASSDRGGDEQYF. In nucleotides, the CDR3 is TGTGCCAGCAGTGATCGGGGGGGAGACGAGCAGTACTTC.

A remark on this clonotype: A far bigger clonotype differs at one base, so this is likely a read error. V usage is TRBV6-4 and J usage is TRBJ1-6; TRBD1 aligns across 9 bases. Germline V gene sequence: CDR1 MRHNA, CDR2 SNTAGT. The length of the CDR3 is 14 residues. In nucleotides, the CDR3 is TGTGCCAGCTCCCGGACAGGGGAATTTTCACACCTCCACTTT. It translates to CASSRTGEFSHLHF.

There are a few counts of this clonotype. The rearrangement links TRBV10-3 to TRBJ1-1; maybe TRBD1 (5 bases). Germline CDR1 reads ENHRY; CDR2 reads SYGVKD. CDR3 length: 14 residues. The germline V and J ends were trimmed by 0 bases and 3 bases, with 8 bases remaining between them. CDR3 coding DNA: TGTGCCATCAGTGAGTCGGGGGGGGACACTGAAGCTTTCTTT. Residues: CAISESGGDTEAFF.

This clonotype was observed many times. Written as DNA, the CDR3 is TGTGCCAGCAGTTTATATAGCGTACAGTCGGGCACTGAAGCTTTCTTT. It is translated as CASSLYSVQSGTEAFF. The chain carries TRBV28 and TRBJ1-1; no definite D call. Germline lookup yields CDR1 MDHEN and CDR2 SYDVKM. The CDR3 totals 16 residues. The V end was cut by 1 base, the J end by 4 bases, with 16 bases between.

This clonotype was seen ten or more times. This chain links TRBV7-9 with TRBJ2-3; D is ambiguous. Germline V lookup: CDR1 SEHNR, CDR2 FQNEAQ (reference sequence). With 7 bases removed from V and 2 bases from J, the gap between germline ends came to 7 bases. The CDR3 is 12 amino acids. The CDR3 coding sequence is TGTGCCAGCACCGACTCCACAGATACGCAGTATTTT. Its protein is CASTDSTDTQYF.

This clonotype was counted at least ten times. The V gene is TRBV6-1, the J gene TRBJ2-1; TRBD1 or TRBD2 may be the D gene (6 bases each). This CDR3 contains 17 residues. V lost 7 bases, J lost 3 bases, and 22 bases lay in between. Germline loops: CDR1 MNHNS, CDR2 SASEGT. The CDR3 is CASKEGGARGGYNEQFF. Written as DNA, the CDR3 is TGTGCCAGCAAAGAGGGGGGCGCTCGTGGGGGCTACAATGAGCAGTTCTTC.

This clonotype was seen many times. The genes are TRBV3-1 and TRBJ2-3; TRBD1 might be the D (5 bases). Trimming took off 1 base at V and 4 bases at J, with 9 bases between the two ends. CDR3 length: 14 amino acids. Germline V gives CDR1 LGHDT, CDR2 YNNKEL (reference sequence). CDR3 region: CASSQGMGPDTQYF. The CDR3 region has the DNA TGTGCCAGCAGCCAAGGTATGGGGCCAGATACGCAGTATTTT.

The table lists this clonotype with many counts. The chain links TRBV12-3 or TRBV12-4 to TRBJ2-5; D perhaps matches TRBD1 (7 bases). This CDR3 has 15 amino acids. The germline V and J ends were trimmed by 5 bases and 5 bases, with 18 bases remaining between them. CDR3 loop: CASSPQTGSGETQYF. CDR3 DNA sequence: TGTGCCAGCAGTCCCCAGACAGGGAGCGGGGAGACCCAGTACTTC.

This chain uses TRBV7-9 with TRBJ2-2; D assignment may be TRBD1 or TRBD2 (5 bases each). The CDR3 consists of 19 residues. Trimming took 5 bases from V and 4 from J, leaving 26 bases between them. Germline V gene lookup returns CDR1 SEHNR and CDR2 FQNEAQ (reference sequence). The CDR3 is CASSPSRGLAQSITGELFF. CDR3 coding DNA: TGTGCCAGCAGCCCTTCTCGGGGCCTAGCCCAATCGATCACCGGGGAGCTGTTTTTT.

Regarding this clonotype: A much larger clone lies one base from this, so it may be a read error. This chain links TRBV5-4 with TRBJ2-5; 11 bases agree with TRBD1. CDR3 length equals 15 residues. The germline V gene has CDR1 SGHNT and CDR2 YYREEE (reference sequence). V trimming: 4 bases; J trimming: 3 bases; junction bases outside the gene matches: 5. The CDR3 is CASSRTGGSEETQYF. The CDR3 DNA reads TGTGCCAGCAGCAGGACAGGGGGCTCTGAAGAGACCCAGTACTTC.

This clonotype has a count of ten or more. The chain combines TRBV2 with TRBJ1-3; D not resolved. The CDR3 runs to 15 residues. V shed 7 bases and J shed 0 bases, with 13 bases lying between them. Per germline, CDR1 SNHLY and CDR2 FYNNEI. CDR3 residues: CASTIGKYSGNTIYF. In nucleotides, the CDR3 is TGTGCCAGCACAATAGGAAAATACTCTGGAAACACCATATATTTT.

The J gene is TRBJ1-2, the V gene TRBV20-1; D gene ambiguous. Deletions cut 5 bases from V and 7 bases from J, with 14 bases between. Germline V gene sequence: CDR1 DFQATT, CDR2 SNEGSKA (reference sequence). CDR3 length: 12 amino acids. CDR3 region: CSAPGRRGGYTF. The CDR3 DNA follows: TGCAGTGCTCCAGGCCGGAGAGGTGGCTACACCTTC.

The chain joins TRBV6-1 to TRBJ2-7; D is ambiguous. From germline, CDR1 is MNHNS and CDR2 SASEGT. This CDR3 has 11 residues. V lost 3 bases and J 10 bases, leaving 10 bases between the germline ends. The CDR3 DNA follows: TGTGCCAGCAGTGATGCCTACGGTCAGTACTTC. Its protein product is CASSDAYGQYF.

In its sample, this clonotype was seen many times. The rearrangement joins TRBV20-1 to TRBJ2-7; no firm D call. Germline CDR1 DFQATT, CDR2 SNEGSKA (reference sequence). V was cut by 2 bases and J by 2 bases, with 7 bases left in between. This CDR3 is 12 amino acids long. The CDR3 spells CSARQGAYEQYF. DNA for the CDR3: TGCAGTGCTAGACAAGGCGCCTACGAGCAGTACTTC.

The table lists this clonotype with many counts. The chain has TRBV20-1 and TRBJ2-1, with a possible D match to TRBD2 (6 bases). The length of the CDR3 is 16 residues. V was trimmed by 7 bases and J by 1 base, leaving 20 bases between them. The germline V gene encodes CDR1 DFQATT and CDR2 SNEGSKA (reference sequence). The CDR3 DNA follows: TGCAGTGTTTTGGGTATGGGCGGGGCGTCCTACAATGAGCAGTTCTTC. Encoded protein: CSVLGMGGASYNEQFF.

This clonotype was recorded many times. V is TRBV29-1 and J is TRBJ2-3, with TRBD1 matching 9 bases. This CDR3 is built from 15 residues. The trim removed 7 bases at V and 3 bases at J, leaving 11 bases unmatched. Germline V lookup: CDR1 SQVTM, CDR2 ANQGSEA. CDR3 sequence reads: CSAKRDRVGTDTQYF. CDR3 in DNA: TGCAGCGCCAAAAGGGACAGGGTCGGGACAGATACGCAGTATTTT.

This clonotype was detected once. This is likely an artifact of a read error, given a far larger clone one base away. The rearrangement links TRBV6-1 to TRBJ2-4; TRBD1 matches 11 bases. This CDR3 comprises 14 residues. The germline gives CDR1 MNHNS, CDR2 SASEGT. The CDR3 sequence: CASRGTGGPNIKYF. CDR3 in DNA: TGTGCCAGCAGGGGGACAGGGGGACCAAACATTAAGTACTTC.

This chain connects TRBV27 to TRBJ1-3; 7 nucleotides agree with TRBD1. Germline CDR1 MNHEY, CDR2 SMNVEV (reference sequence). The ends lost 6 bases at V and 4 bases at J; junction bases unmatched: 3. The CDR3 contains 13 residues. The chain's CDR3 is CASRGGCGNTIYF. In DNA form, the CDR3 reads TGTGCCAGCAGAGGGGGCTGCGGAAACACCATATATTTT.

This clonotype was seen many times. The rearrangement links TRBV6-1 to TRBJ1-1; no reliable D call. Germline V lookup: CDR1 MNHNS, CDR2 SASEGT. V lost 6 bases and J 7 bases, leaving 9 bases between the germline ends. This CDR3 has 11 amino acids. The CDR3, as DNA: TGTGCCAGCAGCGACATGGGTGAAGCTTTCTTT. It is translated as CASSDMGEAFF.

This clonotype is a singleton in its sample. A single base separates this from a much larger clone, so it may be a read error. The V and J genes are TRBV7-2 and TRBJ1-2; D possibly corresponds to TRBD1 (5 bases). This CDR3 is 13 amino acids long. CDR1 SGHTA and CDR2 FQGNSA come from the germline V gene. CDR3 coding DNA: TGCGCCAGCAGCCACAGTGGAGGGGAGGGCTACACCTTC. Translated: CASSHSGGEGYTF.

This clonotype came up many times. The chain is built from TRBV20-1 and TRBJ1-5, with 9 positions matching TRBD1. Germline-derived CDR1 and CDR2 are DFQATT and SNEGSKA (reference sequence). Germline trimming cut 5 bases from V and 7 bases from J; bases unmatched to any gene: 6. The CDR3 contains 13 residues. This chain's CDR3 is CSAAGQGGQPQHF. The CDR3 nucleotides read TGCAGTGCTGCGGGACAGGGTGGCCAGCCCCAGCATTTT.

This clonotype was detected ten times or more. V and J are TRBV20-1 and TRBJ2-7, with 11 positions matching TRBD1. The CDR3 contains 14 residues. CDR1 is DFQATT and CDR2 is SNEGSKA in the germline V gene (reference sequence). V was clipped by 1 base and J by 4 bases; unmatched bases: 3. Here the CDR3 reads CSARVGTGGYEQYF. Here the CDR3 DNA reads TGCAGTGCTAGAGTGGGGACAGGGGGATACGAGCAGTACTTC.

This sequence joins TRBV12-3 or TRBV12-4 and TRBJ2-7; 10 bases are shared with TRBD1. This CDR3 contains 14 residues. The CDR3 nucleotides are TGTGCAGGCAGGAGAGGGACAGGGGTCTACGAGCAGTACTTC. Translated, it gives CAGRRGTGVYEQYF.

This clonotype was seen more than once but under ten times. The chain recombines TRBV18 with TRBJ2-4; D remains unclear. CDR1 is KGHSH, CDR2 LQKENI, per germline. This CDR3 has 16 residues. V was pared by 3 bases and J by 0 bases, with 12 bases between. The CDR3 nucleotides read TGTGCCAGCTCACCCCGCGAAGGTCTAGCCAAAAACATTCAGTACTTC. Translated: CASSPREGLAKNIQYF.

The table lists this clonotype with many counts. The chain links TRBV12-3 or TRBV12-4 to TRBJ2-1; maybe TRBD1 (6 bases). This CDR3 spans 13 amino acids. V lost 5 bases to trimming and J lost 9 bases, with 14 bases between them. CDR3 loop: CASSPFVGAEQFF. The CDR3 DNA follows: TGTGCCAGCAGTCCCTTTGTGGGGGCTGAGCAGTTCTTC.

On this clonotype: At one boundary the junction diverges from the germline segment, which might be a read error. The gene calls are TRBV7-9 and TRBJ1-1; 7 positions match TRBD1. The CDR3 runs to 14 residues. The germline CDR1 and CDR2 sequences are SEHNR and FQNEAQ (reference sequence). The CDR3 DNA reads TGTGTCAGCAGCGGGGGGGACAGTAGGACTGAAGCTTTCTTT. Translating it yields CVSSGGDSRTEAFF.